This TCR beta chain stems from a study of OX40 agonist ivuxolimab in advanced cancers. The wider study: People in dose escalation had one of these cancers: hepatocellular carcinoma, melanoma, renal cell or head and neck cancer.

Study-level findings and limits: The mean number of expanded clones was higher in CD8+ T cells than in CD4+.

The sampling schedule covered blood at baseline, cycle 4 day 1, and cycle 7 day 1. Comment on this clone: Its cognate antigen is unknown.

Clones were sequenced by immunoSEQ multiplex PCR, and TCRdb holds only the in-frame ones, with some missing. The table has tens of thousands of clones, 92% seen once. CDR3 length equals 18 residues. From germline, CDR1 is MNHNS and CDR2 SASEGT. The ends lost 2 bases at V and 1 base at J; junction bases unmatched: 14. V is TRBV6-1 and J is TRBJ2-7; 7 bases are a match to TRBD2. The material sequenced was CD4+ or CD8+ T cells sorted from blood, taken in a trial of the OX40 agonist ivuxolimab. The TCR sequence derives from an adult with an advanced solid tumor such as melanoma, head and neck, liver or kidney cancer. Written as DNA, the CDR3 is TGTGCCAGCAGTGAAAAGCTACAGCGGGGCGGGGTTTCCTACGAGCAGTACTTC. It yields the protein CASSEKLQRGGVSYEQYF.